This is a list of T cell receptor beta chains from one sample in a study of OX40 agonist ivuxolimab in advanced cancers. Libraries were prepared by immunoSEQ multiplex PCR; TCRdb keeps only in-frame clonotypes and omits some of them. The sample comprises tens of thousands of clones, 85% to 95% of which are singletons, and 6.2% rests with the top ten. The material sequenced was CD4+ or CD8+ T cells sorted from blood, taken in a trial of the OX40 agonist ivuxolimab. The receptors here all came from an adult with an advanced solid tumor such as melanoma, head and neck, liver or kidney cancer. Each CDR3 is given with its conserved first and last residue. Fields, in order: clone size, D gene, V gene, J gene, CDR3 DNA, CDR3 protein. The D gene is left open where the match is weak. Clone size is stated in some rows and not others, as once, few, many or a class when expanded.

.,.,TRBV1,TRBJ2-1,TGCACCAGCAGCCAGGTTGGGCGGGAGGGCCGTAGTGAGCAGTTCTTC,CTSSQVGREGRSEQFF
once,TRBD1,TRBV27,TRBJ1-2,TGTGCCAGCAGTTTGACCCCGGGACAGGGGGAAGGCTACACCTTC,CASSLTPGQGEGYTF
.,.,TRBV28,TRBJ2-7,TGTGCCAGCCTTCCTGGGGCCAGCTCCTACGAGCAGTACTTC,CASLPGASSYEQYF
.,TRBD1,TRBV9,TRBJ2-4,TGTGCCAGCAGCGGACAGGGTGCCAAAAACATTCAGTACTTC,CASSGQGAKNIQYF
once,.,TRBV7-2,TRBJ1-2,TGTGCCAGCAGTAGTAACTATGGCTACACCTTC,CASSSNYGYTF
once,.,TRBV11-2,TRBJ2-3,TGTGCCAGCAGTCCCCAGGGGGATACGCAGTATTTT,CASSPQGDTQYF
.,TRBD1,TRBV19,TRBJ1-1,TGTGCTACAACAGGGGAAGAAGTCACTGAAGCTTTCTTT,CATTGEEVTEAFF
.,.,TRBV5-6,TRBJ2-7,TGTGCCAGCAGCTATGGCGGAACCTACGAGCAGTACTTC,CASSYGGTYEQYF
once,.,TRBV30,TRBJ2-7,TGTGCCTGGAGTGTAGGAGTCGAGCAGTACTTC,CAWSVGVEQYF
once,.,TRBV15,TRBJ2-6,TGTGCCACCAGCGGGTTTACTGGGGCCAACGTCCTGACTTTC,CATSGFTGANVLTF
.,.,TRBV4-1,TRBJ2-7,TGCGCCAGCAGCCAAGATCTGAACGGAAACTACGAGCAGTACTTC,CASSQDLNGNYEQYF
few,.,TRBV19,TRBJ1-1,TGTGCCAGTAGTATGGCGGGGGCCACTGAAGCTTTCTTT,CASSMAGATEAFF
.,.,TRBV9,TRBJ2-7,TGTGCCAGCGGAAGGTCGGCAGGCAGCGAGCAGTACTTC,CASGRSAGSEQYF
once,.,TRBV27,TRBJ1-4,TGTGCCAGCAGTTTATCGAGGGCGGGGGACGAAAAACTGTTTTTT,CASSLSRAGDEKLFF
.,TRBD2,TRBV5-1,TRBJ2-2,TGCGCCAGCAGCGAGGCGGGAGACGCCGGGGAGCTGTTTTTT,CASSEAGDAGELFF
.,.,TRBV4-1,TRBJ2-5,TGCGCCAGCAGCCAAGAAACCCGGGGAGAGACCCAGTACTTC,CASSQETRGETQYF
.,TRBD2,TRBV13,TRBJ2-5,TGTGCCAGCAGTCCTCCTCTTAGCGGGGGGCAAGAGACCCAGTACTTC,CASSPPLSGGQETQYF
once,.,TRBV11-2,TRBJ1-1,TGTGCCAGCAGCTTTTGGGGACCCGACTTGGGCACTGAAGCTTTCTTT,CASSFWGPDLGTEAFF
.,.,TRBV21-1,TRBJ2-4,TGTGCCAGCAGCGAGCGGGAAGGGGAGTACTTC,CASSEREGEYF
.,TRBD2,TRBV11-2,TRBJ2-1,TGTGCCAGCAGCCCGCATCCTGGGGGGGGGAATGAGCAGTTCTTC,CASSPHPGGGNEQFF
.,.,TRBV11-2,TRBJ2-7,TGTGCCAGCAGCTTAGGGCAGGGCGGCTACGAGCAGTACTTC,CASSLGQGGYEQYF
.,TRBD1,TRBV4-1,TRBJ1-5,TGCGCCAGCAGCCTACGACAGGGATTGAGCAATCAGCCCCAGCATTTT,CASSLRQGLSNQPQHF
once,.,TRBV5-1,TRBJ2-2,TGCGCCAGCAGCTTAGTTGGGGGCGCGAACACCGGGGAGCTGTTTTTT,CASSLVGGANTGELFF
.,.,TRBV9,TRBJ1-1,TGTGCCAGCAGCGCTCCAAGTGGCACTGAAGCTTTCTTT,CASSAPSGTEAFF
.,.,TRBV27,TRBJ2-1,TGTGCCAGCAGTGCTTCCTGGGGCAGGGGTATTGAGCAGTTCTTC,CASSASWGRGIEQFF
.,TRBD2,TRBV19,TRBJ2-1,TGTGCCAGTAGTATGGGACTAGCGGAGGCCTACAATGAGCAGTTCTTC,CASSMGLAEAYNEQFF
once,.,TRBV11-2,TRBJ2-7,TGTGCCAGCAGCTGGGGCTACGGGGGACAAAATTACGAGCAGTACTTC,CASSWGYGGQNYEQYF
.,.,TRBV29-1,TRBJ2-1,TGCAGCGCCCATCCAGGTGCTAAAACCTACAATGAGCAGTTCTTC,CSAHPGAKTYNEQFF
.,TRBD1,TRBV6-6,TRBJ2-7,TGTGCCAGCAGTTACTCGGACAGGGGGGGCGAGCAGTACTTC,CASSYSDRGGEQYF
.,TRBD1,TRBV27,TRBJ1-1,TGTGCCAGCAGTTTCGGGTTGCCAGGGGGCGGAACTGAAGCTTTCTTT,CASSFGLPGGGTEAFF
.,TRBD2,TRBV7-2,TRBJ2-2,TGTGCCAGCAGACCTAGCGGGGGCACCGGGGAGCTGTTTTTT,CASRPSGGTGELFF
.,.,TRBV10-2,TRBJ1-1,TGCGCCTCTCAAGACGGGGGCACTGAAGCTTTCTTT,CASQDGGTEAFF
.,.,TRBV4-1,TRBJ1-1,TGCGCCAGCAGCCAAGATGCGGGGGGCATGAAAGCTTTCTTT,CASSQDAGGMKAFF
.,.,TRBV7-3,TRBJ2-5,TGTGCCAGCAGCTTCTCTAAAGAGACCCAGTACTTC,CASSFSKETQYF
.,.,TRBV6-1,TRBJ1-2,TGTGCCAGCAGTGAAATCGTGGTGGGCTATGGCTACACCTTC,CASSEIVVGYGYTF
.,TRBD1,TRBV7-6,TRBJ2-3,TGTGCCAGCAGCTTAGCTACAGGGGGAGGCGCAGATACGCAGTATTTT,CASSLATGGGADTQYF
.,.,TRBV19,TRBJ2-1,TGTGCCAGTAAGGGGGGCAGGGGGTACAATGAGCAGTTCTTC,CASKGGRGYNEQFF
.,.,TRBV9,TRBJ2-3,TGTGCCAGCAAGTTGGGGGTTCTAAGCACAGATACGCAGTATTTT,CASKLGVLSTDTQYF
few,TRBD1,TRBV6-1,TRBJ1-3,TGTGCCAGCAGTGACCCGGGACAGCTCTCTGGAAACACCATATATTTT,CASSDPGQLSGNTIYF
.,.,TRBV30,TRBJ2-7,TGTGCCTGGAGTTCCGACGGCTACGAGCAGTACTTC,CAWSSDGYEQYF
.,TRBD1,TRBV18,TRBJ1-2,TGTGCCAGCTCACTCGAGAGACAGACAGGGGAGGAGAACTATGGCTACACCTTC,CASSLERQTGEENYGYTF